The following is a TCR beta chain sequence with its context. The sample comes from a study of technical replicates of blood from a few donors. From germline, CDR1 is SGHDT and CDR2 YYEEEE. The CDR3 totals 14 residues. V lost 5 bases to trimming and J lost 4 bases; unmatched junction nucleotides: 6. Only in-frame clones appear in the TCRdb table, and some are missing; sequencing was by immunoSEQ multiplex PCR. The table lists some 70,000 clones, roughly 88% of them singletons. The chain uses TRBV5-6 and TRBJ2-1, with 7 bases fitting TRBD1. The source is a human donor in good health. Some clones in this sample may be carry-over from other donors' samples. Sequenced input: PBMCs. CDR3 loop: CASRTGTDYNEQFF. CDR3 in DNA: TGTGCCAGCAGGACCGGGACAGATTACAATGAGCAGTTCTTC.